These 14 T cell receptor beta chains share one sample of origin, sequenced in a study of beta chain features in type 1 diabetes. Overall study results and limits: All four CD4+ subsets of Type 1 diabetes patients contained TCRB CDR3s that were moderately but significantly shorter.

Expressed TCRB transcripts were sequenced, since all the RNA that had been isolated was reverse transcribed. Profiled with immunoSEQ multiplex PCR; TCRdb holds only in-frame clones, not every one. The table shows roughly 350,000 clones, with roughly 9.8% occurring only once. No cognate antigen is known for these TCRs. Sequenced sample: central memory CD4+ T cells from blood. The receptors derive from a young man with type 1 diabetes.

V is TRBV7-2 and J is TRBJ2-5, with D hard to call. CDR1 is SGHTA and CDR2 is FQGNSA in the germline V gene. V gave up 1 base and J gave up 2 bases, with 11 bases separating them. This CDR3 has 15 amino acids. In DNA form, the CDR3 reads TGTGCCAGCAGCTTAGTAGGCGGCAGGCAAGAGACCCAGTACTTC. This encodes CASSLVGGRQETQYF.

This clone appeared a few times. V gene TRBV19 combines with J gene TRBJ1-5; 8 bases are a match to TRBD1. V shed 7 bases, J shed 1 base, and the junction held 3 bases outside the gene matches. The length of the CDR3 is 14 residues. Per the germline V gene, CDR1 is LNHDA and CDR2 is SQIVND (reference sequence). The DNA of the CDR3 is TGTGCCAGTACAGGACAGGGAAGCAATCAGCCCCAGCATTTT. The encoded protein is CASTGQGSNQPQHF.

The chain is built from TRBV18 and TRBJ1-1; D is unclear. Looked up from germline, CDR1 is KGHSH and CDR2 is LQKENI. The CDR3 sequence is 14 residues long. V was pared by 1 base and J by 0 bases, with 6 bases between. CDR3 in amino acids: CASSPRSVNTEAFF. In DNA form, the CDR3 reads TGTGCCAGCTCACCACGTTCCGTGAACACTGAAGCTTTCTTT.

This clone was detected ten times or more. This chain connects TRBV7-2 to TRBJ2-4, with 7 bases matching TRBD1. V shed 5 bases and J 2 bases; nucleotides not matched to a gene: 9. The germline V gene has CDR1 SGHTA and CDR2 FQGNSA. This CDR3 has 16 residues. CDR3: CASSPRTGLTKNIQYF. The CDR3 DNA reads TGTGCCAGCAGCCCTCGGACAGGTTTGACCAAAAACATTCAGTACTTC.

This clone was counted between two and nine times. The rearrangement joins TRBV5-1 to TRBJ2-1; D gene unclear. CDR1 SGHRS and CDR2 YFSETQ come from the germline V gene. The CDR3 runs 15 residues. The V gene lost 1 base and the J gene lost 6 bases, with 14 bases spanning the gap. The CDR3, as DNA: TGCGCCAGCAGCTTGTCTCTCGTGACGGGCAATGAGCAGTTCTTC. Translating gives CASSLSLVTGNEQFF. The whole variable domain, remainder taken from reference TRBV5-1 and TRBJ2-1, is KAGVTQTPRYLIKTRGQQVTLSCSPISGHRSVSWYQQTPGQGLQFLFEYFSETQRNKGNFPGRFSGRQFSNSRSEMNVSTLELGDSALYLCASSLSLVTGNEQFFGPGTRLTVL.

The chain couples TRBV7-9 to TRBJ1-1; 7 bases agree with TRBD1. The V segment lost 3 bases and the J segment 7 bases; nucleotides outside the gene matches: 5. The germline CDR1 and CDR2 sequences are SEHNR and FQNEAQ (reference sequence). This CDR3 comprises 13 residues. CDR3 DNA sequence: TGTGCCAGCAGCTTTCTCTGGGACAGTGAAGCTTTCTTT. Protein: CASSFLWDSEAFF. The whole variable domain, remainder taken from reference TRBV7-9 and TRBJ1-1, is DTGVSQNPRHKITKRGQNVTFRCDPISEHNRLYWYRQTLGQGPEFLTYFQNEAQLEKSRLLSDRFSAERPKGSFSTLEIQRTEQGDSAMYLCASSFLWDSEAFFGQGTRLTVV.

This clone was counted only a few times. The gene calls are TRBV28 and TRBJ1-2; the match to TRBD1 covers 9 bases. V trimming: 6 bases; J trimming: 6 bases; junction bases outside the gene matches: 8. The CDR3 spans 14 residues. CDR1 is MDHEN and CDR2 is SYDVKM in the germline V gene. DNA of the CDR3: TGTGCCAGCAGCTCAGGACAGGGGACAGATGGCTACACCTTC. It yields the protein CASSSGQGTDGYTF.

This clone appeared a few times. The rearrangement uses TRBV4-1 and TRBJ1-4; no clear D. The V gene lost 0 bases and the J gene lost 11 bases, with 10 bases spanning the gap. Germline CDR1 MGHRA, CDR2 YSYEKL. The CDR3 has 13 residues. The CDR3 region is CASSQDRPGKLFF. The CDR3, as DNA: TGCGCCAGCAGCCAAGATCGGCCGGGGAAACTGTTTTTT.

This clone showed up many times. The chain joins TRBV19 to TRBJ2-6, with 12 bases lining up with TRBD1. CDR1 LNHDA and CDR2 SQIVND come from the germline V gene (reference sequence). The CDR3 consists of 19 residues. Trimming removed 5 bases from V and 2 bases from J; junction bases left unmatched: 10. CDR3 sequence reads: CASSFYPGQGAPGANVLTF. The DNA of the CDR3 is TGTGCCAGTAGTTTCTATCCGGGACAGGGGGCGCCTGGGGCCAACGTCCTGACTTTC.

This clone was counted a few times. The genes are TRBV6-6 and TRBJ1-4, with D possibly TRBD1 on 6 matching bases. The CDR3 sequence is 15 residues long. In germline, CDR1 is MNHNY, CDR2 SVGAGI (reference sequence). The V end was cut by 4 bases, the J end by 8 bases, with 17 bases between. The CDR3 reads CASSSRRWGAEKLFF. CDR3 sequence (DNA): TGTGCCAGCAGTTCCCGACGATGGGGGGCAGAAAAACTGTTTTTT.

This clone was seen a handful of times. The rearrangement uses TRBV18 and TRBJ1-1; D remains unclear. V lost 4 bases and J 4 bases, leaving 16 bases between the germline ends. From germline, CDR1 is KGHSH and CDR2 LQKENI. This CDR3 is 15 amino acids long. CDR3 region: CASSQQGSPLTEAFF. The CDR3 bases are TGTGCCAGCTCACAACAAGGATCCCCGCTCACTGAAGCTTTCTTT.

The gene calls are TRBV6-5 and TRBJ2-1, with TRBD2 matching over 7 bases. This CDR3 spans 14 amino acids. V gave up 7 bases and J gave up 2 bases; unmatched junction bases: 5. Germline CDR1 is MNHEY and CDR2 is SVGAGI. In DNA form, the CDR3 reads TGTGCCAGCAATGCGGGAGCAACCTACAATGAGCAGTTCTTC. Residues: CASNAGATYNEQFF.

This sequence joins TRBV6-1 and TRBJ1-5; 8 bases are shared with TRBD1. The CDR3 spans 12 residues. V lost 7 bases and J lost 6; bases outside the gene matches: 2. Germline V CDR1 and CDR2: MNHNS, SASEGT. CDR3 nucleotides: TGTGCCAGCATGACAGGGGTTCAGCCCCAGCATTTT. The encoded protein is CASMTGVQPQHF.

This clone was recorded a few times. The V call is TRBV28, the J call TRBJ2-5; 10 bases are a match to TRBD2. CDR3 size: 15 residues. V dropped 4 bases and J dropped 2; count of bases not matched to a gene: 4. Germline V gene lookup returns CDR1 MDHEN and CDR2 SYDVKM. CDR3 sequence reads: CASSYQTSGQETQYF. The CDR3 nucleotides read TGTGCCAGCAGTTACCAGACTAGCGGGCAAGAGACCCAGTACTTC.